This T cell receptor beta chain derives from a study of blood T cell repertoires in COVID-19. The CDR3 is made up of 16 amino acids. The V and J ends lost 0 bases and 5 bases, in that order; junction bases with no gene match: 3. Germline assignment: CDR1 GTSNPN and CDR2 SVGIG (reference sequence). The assay was immunoSEQ multiplex PCR, and TCRdb's table has in-frame clones only and misses some. Here the sample spans tens of thousands of clones, less than 95% being singletons. J is TRBJ2-1 and V is TRBV30, with TRBD2 matching 14 bases. The sequenced material came from peripheral blood. This receptor was obtained from a woman in her fifties or sixties in a cohort sampled during active COVID-19. This CDR3 is CAWSVRGLAGDNEQFF. Written as DNA, the CDR3 is TGTGCCTGGAGTGTACGGGGACTAGCGGGGGACAATGAGCAGTTCTTC.